The 26 T cell receptor beta chains listed next were all sequenced from one sample in a study of PD-1 blockade in classical Hodgkin lymphoma. This sample's time point: cycle 4 day 1 (C4D1), after less than seven weeks of nivolumab. Brentuximab vedotin exposure varied, and every patient relapsed after autologous stem cell transplantation. This table comes from immunoSEQ multiplex PCR, and its TCRdb copy is limited to in-frame clones, with some not included. The sample lists 34,000 or so clones; around 80% were seen once. This specimen consisted of peripheral blood mononuclear cells (PBMCs), obtained before the fourth cycle of nivolumab. All receptors derive from a human donor with classical Hodgkin lymphoma.

The chain combines TRBV29-1 with TRBJ2-7; 9 nucleotides agree with TRBD2. The CDR3 has 17 amino acids. Germline CDR1 reads SQVTM; CDR2 reads ANQGSEA. The V and J ends lost 6 bases and 3 bases, in that order; junction bases with no gene match: 18. The DNA of the CDR3 is TGCAGCGTCGAGTGGGGTTTAGCGGGGGACCCTAGCTACGAGCAGTACGTC. Its protein is CSVEWGLAGDPSYEQYV.

The genes are TRBV9 and TRBJ1-2; D unclear. V was clipped by 0 bases and J by 8 bases, with 8 bases between them. The CDR3 loop spans 12 amino acids. Germline V gene data show CDR1 as SGDLS and CDR2 as YYNGEE. The CDR3 region is CASSVELGGYTF. In DNA, the CDR3 is TGTGCCAGCAGCGTAGAGCTCGGGGGCTACACCTTC.

Regarding this clone: In the same sample, other DNA sequences code for this CDR3. The chain recombines TRBV28 with TRBJ2-7, with a possible D match to TRBD1 (6 bases). The CDR3 is 15 residues long. The germline V gene has CDR1 MDHEN and CDR2 SYDVKM. V was pared by 4 bases and J by 2 bases, with 15 bases between. CDR3: CASSSPGQTPYEQYF. For the CDR3, the DNA is TGTGCCAGCAGTTCTCCGGGACAAACCCCCTACGAGCAGTACTTC.

The chain has TRBV11-2 and TRBJ2-7, with D maybe TRBD2 (6 bases). This CDR3 has 14 amino acids. Trimming left V 1 base short and J 7 bases short, with 14 bases between. The germline V gene has CDR1 SGHAT and CDR2 FQNNGV. CDR3 protein: CASSLVASVGEQYF. CDR3 nucleotide sequence: TGTGCCAGCAGCTTAGTCGCTAGCGTAGGGGAGCAGTACTTC.

The chain combines TRBV6-5 with TRBJ1-3, with a tentative D call TRBD1 (6 bases). Looked up from germline, CDR1 is MNHEY and CDR2 is SVGAGI. This CDR3 is 16 amino acids long. Trimming pared 8 bases from V and 3 bases from J, leaving 20 bases between. CDR3: CASGFAAGASGNTIYF. The CDR3 nucleotides are TGTGCCAGCGGTTTCGCGGCGGGGGCAAGTGGAAACACCATATATTTT.

V is TRBV28 and J is TRBJ2-2; 7 positions agree with TRBD1. CDR1 MDHEN and CDR2 SYDVKM come from the germline V gene. Trimming at V came to 1 base and at J to 3 bases, leaving 8 bases not matched to a gene. The CDR3 sequence is 17 residues long. In nucleotides, the CDR3 is TGTGCCAGCAGTTTATACGGGACAGAAGCCTACACCGGGGAGCTGTTTTTT. Its translation: CASSLYGTEAYTGELFF.

This rearrangement joins TRBV21-1 to TRBJ1-6. TRBV21-1 is marked as a pseudogene. The CDR3 covers 17 residues. The CDR3 region is CASSKVMAADYNSPLHF. CDR3 DNA: TGTGCCAGCAGCAAAGTGATGGCAGCCGACTATAATTCACCCCTCCACTTT.

The rearrangement joins TRBV2 to TRBJ2-2, with TRBD2 matching over 13 bases. The V and J ends lost 3 bases and 6 bases, in that order; junction bases with no gene match: 1. The germline V gene encodes CDR1 SNHLY and CDR2 FYNNEI. The CDR3 runs to 15 residues. The CDR3 DNA follows: TGTGCCAGCAGTGAGGGACTAGCGGGGCCCGGGGAGCTGTTTTTT. It codes for CASSEGLAGPGELFF.

The chain links TRBV9 to TRBJ1-4, with a weak D call TRBD1 (5 bases). V dropped 6 bases and J dropped 3 bases, with 15 bases sitting between them. The CDR3 sequence is 15 residues long. Germline V gene data show CDR1 as SGDLS and CDR2 as YYNGEE. CDR3 loop: CASTQRGAANEKLFF. The CDR3 DNA reads as TGTGCCAGCACCCAGCGAGGGGCGGCTAATGAAAAACTGTTTTTT.

The chain joins TRBV6-5 to TRBJ1-6; unclear D gene. V was pared by 0 bases and J by 7 bases, with 4 bases between. Germline lookup yields CDR1 MNHEY and CDR2 SVGAGI. CDR3 length: 13 amino acids. The CDR3 spells CASSYSQNSPLHF. For the CDR3, the DNA is TGTGCCAGCAGTTACTCGCAGAATTCACCCCTCCACTTT.

The chain employs TRBV7-6 and TRBJ2-7; D remains unclear. This CDR3 has 14 residues. Trimming shortened V by 5 bases and J by 0 bases, and 11 bases separated the two germline ends. CDR1 SGHVS and CDR2 FNYEAQ come from the germline V gene. The CDR3: CASSPLGSSYEQYV. CDR3 sequence (DNA): TGTGCCAGCAGCCCTTTGGGCAGCTCCTACGAGCAGTACGTC.

This chain connects TRBV7-2 to TRBJ1-1, with D tentatively TRBD1 (6 bases). Germline V gene lookup returns CDR1 SGHTA and CDR2 FQGNSA. V was pared by 5 bases and J by 0 bases, with 13 bases between. This CDR3 spans 15 amino acids. DNA of the CDR3: TGTGCCAGCAGCCAAACGGACAGTATGAACACTGAAGCTTTCTTT. Translated: CASSQTDSMNTEAFF.

The genes are TRBV19 and TRBJ1-2; TRBD1 might be the D (5 bases). V lost 0 bases and J lost 8, with 10 bases in between. Germline values: CDR1 LNHDA, CDR2 SQIVND (reference sequence). The CDR3 has 13 amino acids. The CDR3 nucleotides read TGTGCCAGTAGTATAGAAGGGGCTCGGGGCTACACCTTC. As protein: CASSIEGARGYTF.

The chain has TRBV5-1 and TRBJ1-4, with 7 positions matching TRBD1. Germline CDR1 is SGHRS and CDR2 is YFSETQ. After removal of 8 bases from V and 7 bases from J, the junction contained 5 bases not matched to a gene. The length of the CDR3 is 12 residues. The CDR3 DNA reads as TGCGCCAGTGGACAGGATGGTGAAAAACTGTTTTTT. Translated: CASGQDGEKLFF.

This clone appeared a single time. The rearrangement uses TRBV7-6 and TRBJ2-7, with 13 bases matching TRBD2. V trimming: 5 bases; J trimming: 3 bases; junction bases outside the gene matches: 1. The germline V gene encodes CDR1 SGHVS and CDR2 FNYEAQ. The CDR3 is made up of 14 amino acids. DNA for the CDR3: TGTGCCAGCAGCCGGACTAGCGGGAGCTACGAGCAGTACTTC. Its protein is CASSRTSGSYEQYF.

The chain combines TRBV18 with TRBJ1-5; D is possibly TRBD1 (5 bases). The CDR3 loop spans 13 amino acids. V shed 8 bases and J shed 0 bases, with 8 bases lying between them. CDR1 is KGHSH, CDR2 LQKENI, per germline. CDR3 sequence: CASGQYSNQPQHF. The DNA for the CDR3 is TGTGCCAGCGGACAATATAGCAATCAGCCCCAGCATTTT.

In nucleotides, the CDR3 is TGTGCCAGTAGTTCCGGACAGGGGAGTACCCCTAGCACAGATACGCAGTATTTT. It yields the protein CASSSGQGSTPSTDTQYF. This chain links TRBV19 with TRBJ2-3; 9 nucleotides match TRBD1. The CDR3 is 18 residues long. In germline, CDR1 is LNHDA, CDR2 SQIVND (reference sequence). J was trimmed by 0 bases and V by 5 bases; bases with no gene match: 12.

The chain has TRBV7-2 and TRBJ2-1; the match to TRBD2 covers 8 bases. CDR1 is SGHTA, CDR2 FQGNSA, per germline. J was trimmed by 1 base and V by 1 base; bases with no gene match: 3. The CDR3 loop spans 16 amino acids. The CDR3 loop is CASSLVGRGSYNEQFF. The CDR3, as DNA: TGTGCCAGCAGCTTAGTCGGGAGGGGATCCTACAATGAGCAGTTCTTC.

V gene TRBV2 combines with J gene TRBJ2-1; D remains ambiguous. Germline CDR1 SNHLY, CDR2 FYNNEI. CDR3 length equals 15 residues. V lost 6 bases and J lost 0, with 12 bases in between. The DNA for the CDR3 is TGTGCCAGCAGAGCCGACCAGAGCTCCTACAATGAGCAGTTCTTC. Residues: CASRADQSSYNEQFF.

This chain links TRBV5-4 with TRBJ2-1; D might be TRBD2 (5 bases). This CDR3 contains 17 residues. With 4 bases removed from V and 1 base from J, the gap between germline ends came to 18 bases. Germline V lookup: CDR1 SGHNT, CDR2 YYREEE (reference sequence). CDR3 loop: CASSTRFSSWSYNEQFF. CDR3 sequence (DNA): TGTGCCAGCAGCACCAGATTCTCTAGCTGGTCCTACAATGAGCAGTTCTTC.

This clone has only one observation. The chain couples TRBV2 to TRBJ1-4; D not certain. The germline V gene encodes CDR1 SNHLY and CDR2 FYNNEI. The CDR3 has 13 residues. Trimming shortened V by 6 bases and J by 5 bases, and 10 bases separated the two germline ends. The CDR3 loop is CASRSQRNEKLFF. Written as DNA, the CDR3 is TGTGCCAGCAGAAGTCAGAGGAATGAAAAACTGTTTTTT.

The chain joins TRBV4-3 to TRBJ1-4; 9 nucleotides match TRBD1. Per germline, CDR1 LGHNA and CDR2 YSLEER. Trimming at V came to 0 bases and at J to 7 bases, leaving 12 bases not matched to a gene. This CDR3 is built from 18 residues. DNA of the CDR3: TGCGCCAGCAGCCAAGATGGGACAGGGACCCTCGGCATTGAAAAACTGTTTTTT. Its protein product is CASSQDGTGTLGIEKLFF.

The V and J genes are TRBV28 and TRBJ1-1, with D possibly matching TRBD1 (5 bases). There are 14 residues in the CDR3. V was clipped by 5 bases and J by 1 base, with 11 bases between them. The germline CDR1 and CDR2 sequences are MDHEN and SYDVKM. CDR3 nucleotides: TGTGCCAGCAGTCTACCGGGACGGAACACTGAAGCTTTCTTT. It translates to CASSLPGRNTEAFF.

The CDR3 DNA reads as TGCGCCAGCAGCTTTGGGGGCACGGGGAATGAGCAGTTCTTC. Translated: CASSFGGTGNEQFF. This chain links TRBV5-1 with TRBJ2-1, with D tentatively TRBD1 (6 bases). The CDR3 is 14 amino acids. The germline V and J ends were trimmed by 2 bases and 7 bases, with 13 bases remaining between them. Looked up from germline, CDR1 is SGHRS and CDR2 is YFSETQ.

The rearrangement uses TRBV19 and TRBJ2-5, with 11 bases identical to TRBD2. The germline V gene has CDR1 LNHDA and CDR2 SQIVND (reference sequence). The CDR3 is 19 residues long. Unmatched junction bases numbered 12, after V lost 2 bases and J lost 1 base. The CDR3, as DNA: TGTGCCAGTAGTATAACAACAGGGTTCGGGACTAGCGGCCAAGAGACCCAGTACTTC. Amino acids: CASSITTGFGTSGQETQYF.

This clone was seen just once. The chain links TRBV27 to TRBJ1-5; D uncertain. Trimming took 7 bases from V and 2 from J, leaving 12 bases between them. The CDR3 sequence is 14 residues long. CDR1 is MNHEY and CDR2 is SMNVEV in the germline V gene (reference sequence). CDR3 bases: TGTGCCAGCACCGAAAGGGTTGGCAATCAGCCCCAGCATTTT. This translates into CASTERVGNQPQHF.